This entry lists 4 T cell receptor beta chains sequenced from one sample in a study of CD8+ T cells in alopecia areata. Extracted from the samples, RNA was reverse transcribed into cDNA to serve as the sequencing template. Method: immunoSEQ multiplex PCR; TCRdb's copy keeps in-frame clones and lacks some. The repertoire holds over 150,000 clones, with less than 70% as singletons. Treatment specified: oral pan-JAK inhibitor, 5-10 mg twice daily. Sequencing was performed on CD4+ T cells sorted from blood, taken at week 24, from a patient treated with tofacitinib. Source of these receptors: a human donor with alopecia areata.

The chain is built from TRBV29-1 and TRBJ2-2, with D perhaps assigned TRBD1 or TRBD2 (6 bases each). V was clipped by 6 bases and J by 3 bases, with 11 bases between them. This CDR3 has 13 residues. CDR1 and CDR2 from the germline V gene are SQVTM and ANQGSEA. This CDR3 reads CSVGGHYTGELFF. CDR3 coding DNA: TGCAGCGTCGGGGGACACTACACCGGGGAGCTGTTTTTT.

CDR3: CASGEQGAGSPLHF. The DNA for the CDR3 is TGTGCTAGTGGTGAACAGGGGGCTGGTTCACCCCTCCACTTT. The chain has TRBV12-5 and TRBJ1-6; 9 bases align to TRBD1. CDR1 is LGHNT, CDR2 FRNRAP, per germline. V lost 5 bases, J lost 9 bases, and 5 bases stayed unmatched. The CDR3 runs to 14 residues.

This sequence joins TRBV18 and TRBJ1-1; D is possibly TRBD1 (6 bases). This CDR3 has 16 residues. Germline V CDR1 and CDR2: KGHSH, LQKENI. Trimming took 0 bases from V and 3 from J, leaving 14 bases between them. As DNA, the CDR3 is TGTGCCAGCTCACCACCGTTTAGGGGGGGTGACACTGAAGCTTTCTTT. Protein product: CASSPPFRGGDTEAFF.

This chain connects TRBV29-1 to TRBJ1-1; D possibly corresponds to TRBD1 (5 bases). The V and J ends lost 5 bases and 0 bases respectively, with 7 bases between them. There are 12 residues in the CDR3. The germline gives CDR1 SQVTM, CDR2 ANQGSEA. CDR3 coding DNA: TGCAGCGTTTCAGGGTTGAACACTGAAGCTTTCTTT. Amino acid sequence: CSVSGLNTEAFF.